The clone carrying this TCR beta chain was detected a few times. The antigen remains undetermined. Since a much larger clone is just one base distant, this may be a read error. The entry originates in a study of breast tumors, draining lymph nodes, adjacent tissues. Study-wide results and limits: Tumor T cell lymph node origin was a supported hypothesis, not proven. Luminal-like breast cancer showed significantly greater tumor-nontumor repertoire similarity than basal-like breast cancer did. Tumor repertoires ranked between lymph nodes and nontumor tissue in diversity, with V and J gene preferences. Data fit most tumor T cells coming from lymph node, expanding in tumor.

The CDR3 length is 16 residues. With V trimmed by 5 bases and J by 7 bases, 10 bases remained unmatched. CDR1 and CDR2 from the germline V gene are MNHEY and SVGAGI. Breast cancer patients provided tissue from their axillary draining lymph nodes. TCRdb reprocessed the multiplex PCR reads with MiXCR, giving one entry per CDR3 protein. The sample has about 140,000 distinct CDR3 sequences, roughly 33% seen once. This clonotype was sampled from a female donor with breast cancer. Some clones in this sample may be carry-over from other donors' samples. Sequencing was done on a sample of axillary lymph node tissue. V gene TRBV6-5 combines with J gene TRBJ2-1, with 11 bases that match TRBD2. The CDR3 sequence: CASSHLAGGPGNEQFF. In nucleotides, the CDR3 is TGTGCCAGCAGTCACTTAGCGGGGGGGCCAGGGAATGAGCAGTTCTTC.